This T cell receptor beta chain was sequenced during a study of blood T cell repertoires in COVID-19 (dated by TCRdb to 2020 to 2022). The study in broad terms: Samples covering the acute and convalescent phases of COVID-19 were provided by collaborators in the United States, Italy and Spain. The material from the prospective study consisted of cDNA or gDNA derived from T cells, B-cell-depleted T cells, or PBMCs. Subjects who had been exposed to COVID-19, were actively infected with it, or had recovered from it provided the deeply sampled blood TCRbeta repertoires that made up the dataset. The repertoires were released in a freely available public database meant as a resource for research on the immune response to SARS-CoV-2. Samples were obtained from the ongoing ImmuneRACE study (first 160 participants) and from over a thousand subjects provided by 6 global collaborators. Nearly every sample came with metadata listing a de-identified subject ID, COVID-19 status, age in years and sex. Where HLA class I and class II types were available, the types were taken from metadata supplied by the sample provider, not from assay-based typing.

Each collaborating institution followed its own protocols to collect whole blood in K2EDTA tubes. Collaborator samples were shipped for TCRbeta analysis as frozen whole blood, isolated PBMCs, or DNA extracted from either sample type. In the germline V gene (reference sequence), CDR1 corresponds to GTSNPN and CDR2 to SVGIG. Relative to germline, V is 6 bases shorter and J is 5 bases shorter, with 19 bases between their ends. Spanning cysteine to phenylalanine, the CDR3 consists of 14 amino acids. Solely the CDR3 DNA is kept, with 42 bases framed from the first base. Note on this clone: Its antigen target is currently unknown. No base qualities exist here, and no much larger clone lies one base off it.

What the authors observed across the whole study: The amount of clinical and demographic metadata varied by source and participant and was provided uncurated.

The immunoSEQ Assay, a bias-controlled multiplex PCR, was used to amplify TCRbeta CDR3 regions from genomic DNA. From the authors' description of their analysis: Within the assay, amplification of reference gene primers was used to estimate how many nucleated cells each sample contained. Sequence reads were collapsed and filtered to measure the absolute abundance of every unique TCRbeta CDR3 rearrangement. For each sample, productive Simpson clonality was calculated as the square root of Simpson's diversity index across productive rearrangements. This is the immuneACCESS table as TCRdb keeps it, with only in-frame sequences that have V and J called. A part of the clones is gone; compared with another copy, unresolved V genes explain less than half, and the rest is unexplained. V and J calls and clone size are given by that table; D and trimming were obtained from the DNA. Counted in this sample were some 74,000 clones; roughly 80% of them appeared once. Clones ranked in the top ten supply 4% to 5.5% of the sample.

This TCR came from a woman over 75 with active or convalescent COVID-19. The sample consisted of peripheral blood. In this chain, TRBV30 is recombined with TRBJ2-5; the D region possibly corresponds to TRBD2 (6 bases align). The base sequence is TGTGCCTGTGCGAATAAGGCAGGAGGGGAGACCCAGTACTTC. This sequence encodes CACANKAGGETQYF.